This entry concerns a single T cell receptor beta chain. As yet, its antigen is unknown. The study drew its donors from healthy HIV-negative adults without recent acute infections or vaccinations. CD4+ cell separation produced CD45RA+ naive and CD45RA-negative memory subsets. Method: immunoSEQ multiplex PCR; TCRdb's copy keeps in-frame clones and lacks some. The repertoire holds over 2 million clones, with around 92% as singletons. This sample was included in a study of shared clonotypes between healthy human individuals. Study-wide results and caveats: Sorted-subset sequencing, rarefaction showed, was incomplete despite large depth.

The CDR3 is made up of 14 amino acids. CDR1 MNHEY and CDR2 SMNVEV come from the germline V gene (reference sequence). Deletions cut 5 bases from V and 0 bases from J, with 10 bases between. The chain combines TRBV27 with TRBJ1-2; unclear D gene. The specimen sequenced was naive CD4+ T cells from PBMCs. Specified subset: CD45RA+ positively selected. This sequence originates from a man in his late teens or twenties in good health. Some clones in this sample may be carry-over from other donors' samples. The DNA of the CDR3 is TGTGCCAGCAGTCAGACTCGGACTAACTATGGCTACACCTTC. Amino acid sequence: CASSQTRTNYGYTF.